This TCR beta chain was identified during a study of blood T cell repertoires in COVID-19. Study overall: Spain, Italy and the United States supplied samples that represented acute and convalescent COVID-19. PBMCs, B-cell-depleted T cells, or T cells provided the cDNA or gDNA that made up the material.

Trimming shortened V by 2 bases and J by 4 bases, and 11 bases separated the two germline ends. CDR1 is SNHLY and CDR2 is FYNNEI in the germline V gene. CDR3 size: 15 residues. A COVID-19 case was met by exposed participants within 2 weeks before study entry. TCRdb keeps only in-frame clones here, not all; method: immunoSEQ multiplex PCR. The repertoire includes a few hundred thousand clones, 65% to 90% of them detected once, and more than 4% sits in the top ten. What was sequenced was PBMCs or T cells enriched from blood (not recorded which). The chain couples TRBV2 to TRBJ1-4, with D possibly matching TRBD1 (6 bases). The TCR sequence derives from a woman aged 25 to 39 who had been exposed to COVID-19. This chain's CDR3 is CASSEMGRGNEKLFF. The DNA for the CDR3 is TGTGCCAGCAGTGAAATGGGCAGGGGTAATGAAAAACTGTTTTTT.